The clone carrying this T cell receptor beta chain was observed many times. CDR3 size: 15 residues. Looked up from germline, CDR1 is SGHKS and CDR2 is YYEKEE (reference sequence). V shed 0 bases, J shed 3 bases, and the junction held 6 bases outside the gene matches. The data belong to a study of T cells in Graves' hyperthyroidism and ophthalmopathy. Lactation, pregnancy, other autoimmune disease or uncontrolled infection led to exclusion of patients. Using RNA transcripts as the source, TCR beta CDR3 regions were amplified. During a first-round RT-PCR of the TCR CDR3, the HTBI primer set was used. TCRdb re-derived calls from the multiplex PCR reads in MiXCR, one entry per CDR3 protein. The table has a few hundred thousand distinct CDR3 sequences, roughly 14% seen once; the top ten hold around 7.8%.

The sequenced sample was blood. This rearrangement joins TRBV5-5 to TRBJ2-7; 7 nucleotides match TRBD1. The receptor comes from a woman in her twenties or thirties with Graves' hyperthyroidism. The CDR3 here is CASSLVQGPLYEQYF. The CDR3 nucleotides are TGTGCCAGCAGCTTGGTACAGGGGCCCCTCTACGAGCAGTACTTC.